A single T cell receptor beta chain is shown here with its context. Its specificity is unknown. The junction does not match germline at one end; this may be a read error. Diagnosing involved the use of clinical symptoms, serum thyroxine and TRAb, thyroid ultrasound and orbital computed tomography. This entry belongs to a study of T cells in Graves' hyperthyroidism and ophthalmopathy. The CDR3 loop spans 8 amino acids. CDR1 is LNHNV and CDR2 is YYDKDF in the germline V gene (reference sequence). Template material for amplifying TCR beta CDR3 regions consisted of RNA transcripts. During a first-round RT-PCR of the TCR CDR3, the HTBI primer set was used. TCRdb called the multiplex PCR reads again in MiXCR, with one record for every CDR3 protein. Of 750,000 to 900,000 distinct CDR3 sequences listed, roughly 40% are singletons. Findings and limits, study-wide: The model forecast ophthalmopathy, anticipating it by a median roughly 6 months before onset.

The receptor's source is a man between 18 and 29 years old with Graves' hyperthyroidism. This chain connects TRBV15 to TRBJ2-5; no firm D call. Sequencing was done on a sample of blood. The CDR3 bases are TGTGCCACCAGCAGAGATCGGTTC. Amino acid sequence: CATSRDRF.